Below are 10 T cell receptor beta chains sequenced from a single sample in a study of shared clonotypes between healthy human individuals. Terminally differentiated effector memory CD45RA+ cells were excluded from the naive CD8 cells, which were CD45RO-negative and positively selected for CCR7. Profiled with immunoSEQ multiplex PCR; TCRdb holds only in-frame clones, not every one. Of under 700,000 clones listed, roughly 95% are singletons. Material for sequencing was naive CD8+ T cells sorted from blood. The origin of the receptors is a woman aged 25 to 45 in good health.

This chain joins TRBV5-1 and TRBJ1-5; unclear D gene. The CDR3 has 15 residues. Germline values: CDR1 SGHRS, CDR2 YFSETQ. V lost 7 bases and J 0 bases, leaving 14 bases between the germline ends. For the CDR3, the DNA is TGCGCCAGCGTTGAAGGGTGGAATAGCAATCAGCCCCAGCATTTT. Amino acid sequence: CASVEGWNSNQPQHF.

The chain uses TRBV27 and TRBJ1-1, with TRBD1 identical over 9 bases. Germline-derived CDR1 and CDR2 are MNHEY and SMNVEV (reference sequence). CDR3 length equals 15 residues. The junction had 2 bases not matched to a gene; V was cut back by 2 bases and J by 1 base. The CDR3 DNA follows: TGTGCCAGCAGTTTAACGGGACAGGGGAACACTGAAGCTTTCTTT. Translation gives CASSLTGQGNTEAFF.

This chain links TRBV15 with TRBJ1-5; a weak D match, TRBD1 (6 bases). The CDR3 contains 16 residues. Deletions cut 1 base from V and 7 bases from J, with 17 bases between. Germline V CDR1 and CDR2: LNHNV, YYDKDF (reference sequence). CDR3 region: CATSRATTGSNQPQHF. The CDR3 DNA sequence: TGTGCCACCAGCAGAGCCACTACAGGGTCAAACCAGCCCCAGCATTTT.

CDR3 protein: CASSLLGRNYEQYF. The CDR3 nucleotides read TGTGCCAGCAGTTTGTTAGGACGGAACTACGAGCAGTACTTC. The chain carries TRBV28 and TRBJ2-7; D is undetermined. This CDR3 region has 14 residues. The V and J ends lost 3 bases and 3 bases respectively, with 12 bases between them. Germline-derived CDR1 and CDR2 are MDHEN and SYDVKM.

This chain joins TRBV5-8 and TRBJ2-1; D uncertain. Germline V CDR1 and CDR2: SGHTS, YDEGEE. The CDR3 runs to 13 residues. V was clipped by 4 bases and J by 7 bases, with 12 bases between them. CDR3 loop: CASSLRLLNEQFF. CDR3 bases: TGTGCCAGCAGCCTGAGATTACTTAATGAGCAGTTCTTC.

This chain joins TRBV5-5 and TRBJ1-2; no firm D call. Germline lookup yields CDR1 SGHKS and CDR2 YYEKEE (reference sequence). With 4 bases removed from V and 2 bases from J, the gap between germline ends came to 9 bases. The CDR3 has 13 residues. This CDR3 is CASSATANYGYTF. CDR3 DNA sequence: TGTGCCAGCAGCGCAACGGCGAACTATGGCTACACCTTC.

The chain joins TRBV2 to TRBJ2-5; D may be TRBD2 (6 bases). This CDR3 is built from 12 residues. Germline-derived CDR1 and CDR2 are SNHLY and FYNNEI. V lost 10 bases, J lost 1 base, and 10 bases lay in between. The CDR3 region is CATEGIQETQYF. DNA for the CDR3: TGTGCCACGGAGGGCATCCAAGAGACCCAGTACTTC.

This chain links TRBV10-2 with TRBJ2-7; a possible D gene is TRBD2 (6 bases). Germline loops: CDR1 WSHSY, CDR2 SAAADI. This CDR3 has 12 amino acids. Between the trimmed V and J ends, which lost 9 bases and 3 bases, there was a span of 12 bases. In nucleotides, the CDR3 is TGCGCCAGTAGGGAGGATGGCTACGAGCAGTACTTC. It specifies CASREDGYEQYF.

The V call is TRBV2, the J call TRBJ1-2; 12 nucleotides agree with TRBD1. The CDR3 sequence is 17 residues long. J was trimmed by 5 bases and V by 3 bases; bases with no gene match: 10. Germline loops: CDR1 SNHLY, CDR2 FYNNEI. The CDR3 protein is CASSELGTGGEEYGYTF. CDR3 nucleotides: TGTGCCAGCAGTGAGTTAGGGACAGGGGGCGAAGAGTATGGCTACACCTTC.

The chain has TRBV27 and TRBJ2-3; D is unresolved. There are 13 residues in the CDR3. V was shortened by 5 bases and J by 8 bases, with 14 bases between the two germline ends. The V gene's germline CDR1 is MNHEY and CDR2 SMNVEV (reference sequence). This CDR3 is CASSTVAVGTQYF. The CDR3 nucleotides read TGTGCCAGCAGTACAGTAGCTGTTGGTACGCAGTATTTT.